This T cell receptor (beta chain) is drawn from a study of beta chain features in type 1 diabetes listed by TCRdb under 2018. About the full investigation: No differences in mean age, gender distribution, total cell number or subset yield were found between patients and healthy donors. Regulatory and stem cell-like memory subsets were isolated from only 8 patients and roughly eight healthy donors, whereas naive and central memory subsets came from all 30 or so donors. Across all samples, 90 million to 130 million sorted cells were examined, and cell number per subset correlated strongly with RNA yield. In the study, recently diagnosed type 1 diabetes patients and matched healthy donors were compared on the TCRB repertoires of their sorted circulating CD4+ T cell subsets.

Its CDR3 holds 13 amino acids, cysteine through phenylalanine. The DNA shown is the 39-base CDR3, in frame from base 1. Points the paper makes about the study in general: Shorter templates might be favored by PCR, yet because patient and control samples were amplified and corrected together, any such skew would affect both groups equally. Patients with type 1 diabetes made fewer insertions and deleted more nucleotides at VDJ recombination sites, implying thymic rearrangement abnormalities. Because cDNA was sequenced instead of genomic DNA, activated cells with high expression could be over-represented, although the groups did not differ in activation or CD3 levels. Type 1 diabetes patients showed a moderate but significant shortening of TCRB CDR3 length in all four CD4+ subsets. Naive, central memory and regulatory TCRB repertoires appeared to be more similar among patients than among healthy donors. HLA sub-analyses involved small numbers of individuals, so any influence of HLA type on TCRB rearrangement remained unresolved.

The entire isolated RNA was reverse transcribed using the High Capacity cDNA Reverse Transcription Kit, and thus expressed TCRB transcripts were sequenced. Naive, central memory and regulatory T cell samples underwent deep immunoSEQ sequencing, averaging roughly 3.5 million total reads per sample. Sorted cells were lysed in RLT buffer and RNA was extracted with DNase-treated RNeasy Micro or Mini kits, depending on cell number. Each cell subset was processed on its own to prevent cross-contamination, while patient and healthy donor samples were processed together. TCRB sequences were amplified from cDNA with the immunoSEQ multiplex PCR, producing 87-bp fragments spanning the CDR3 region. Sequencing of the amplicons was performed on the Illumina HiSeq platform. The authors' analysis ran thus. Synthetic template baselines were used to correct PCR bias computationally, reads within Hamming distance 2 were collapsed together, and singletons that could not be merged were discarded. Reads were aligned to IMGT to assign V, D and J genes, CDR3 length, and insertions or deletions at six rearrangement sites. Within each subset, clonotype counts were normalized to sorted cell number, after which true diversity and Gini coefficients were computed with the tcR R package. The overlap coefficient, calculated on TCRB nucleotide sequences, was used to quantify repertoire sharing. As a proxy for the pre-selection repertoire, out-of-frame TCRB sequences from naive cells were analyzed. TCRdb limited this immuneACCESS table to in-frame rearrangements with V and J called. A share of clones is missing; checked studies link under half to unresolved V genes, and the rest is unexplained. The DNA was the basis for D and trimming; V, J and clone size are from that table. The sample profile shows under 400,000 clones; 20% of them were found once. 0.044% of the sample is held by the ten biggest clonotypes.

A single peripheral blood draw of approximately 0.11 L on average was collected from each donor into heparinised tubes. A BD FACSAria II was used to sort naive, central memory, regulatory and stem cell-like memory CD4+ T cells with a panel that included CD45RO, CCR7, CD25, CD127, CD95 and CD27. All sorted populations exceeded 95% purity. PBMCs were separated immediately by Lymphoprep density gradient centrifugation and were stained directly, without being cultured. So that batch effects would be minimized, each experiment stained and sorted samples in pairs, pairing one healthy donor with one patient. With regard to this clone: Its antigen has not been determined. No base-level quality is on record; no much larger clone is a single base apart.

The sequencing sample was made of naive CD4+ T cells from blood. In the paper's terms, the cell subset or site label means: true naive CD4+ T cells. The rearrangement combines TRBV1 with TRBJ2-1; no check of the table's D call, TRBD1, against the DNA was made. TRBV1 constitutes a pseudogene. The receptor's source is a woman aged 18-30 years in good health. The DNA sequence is TGCACCAGCAGCCAGGGGCGTCCCAGTGAGCAGTTCTTC. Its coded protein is CTSSQGRPSEQFF.